One sample yielded the 3 T cell receptor beta chains listed below, sequenced in a study of OX40 agonist ivuxolimab in advanced cancers. Generated by immunoSEQ multiplex PCR, the TCRdb table keeps only in-frame clones and is missing some. The repertoire holds tens of thousands of clones, roughly 90% seen once, with approximately 0.3% in the top ten. The material sequenced was CD4+ or CD8+ T cells sorted from blood, taken in a trial of the OX40 agonist ivuxolimab. Receptor source: an adult with an advanced solid tumor such as melanoma, head and neck, liver or kidney cancer.

The chain is built from TRBV5-1 and TRBJ1-1; D gene unclear. Germline CDR1 and CDR2: SGHRS and YFSETQ. V was pared by 0 bases and J by 2 bases, with 11 bases between. There are 15 residues in the CDR3. The CDR3 nucleotides are TGCGCCAGCAGCTTGGACGCGGGGTTTAACACTGAAGCTTTCTTT. Its translation is CASSLDAGFNTEAFF. Using reference TRBV5-1 and TRBJ1-1 for the parts outside the CDR3, the full variable domain is KAGVTQTPRYLIKTRGQQVTLSCSPISGHRSVSWYQQTPGQGLQFLFEYFSETQRNKGNFPGRFSGRQFSNSRSEMNVSTLELGDSALYLCASSLDAGFNTEAFFGQGTRLTVV.

V is TRBV7-9 and J is TRBJ2-1, with a tentative D call TRBD2 (6 bases). This CDR3 is 16 amino acids long. Germline CDR1 and CDR2: SEHNR and FQNEAQ (reference sequence). V gave up 5 bases and J gave up 8 bases, with 22 bases separating them. The CDR3 nucleotides read TGTGCCAGCAGCCCCTATGCGGGGCGCGATACGGATGAGCAGTTCTTC. This translates into CASSPYAGRDTDEQFF. The variable domain in full, with the rest retrieved from reference TRBV7-9 and TRBJ2-1, is DTGVSQNPRHKITKRGQNVTFRCDPISEHNRLYWYRQTLGQGPEFLTYFQNEAQLEKSRLLSDRFSAERPKGSFSTLEIQRTEQGDSAMYLCASSPYAGRDTDEQFFGPGTRLTVL.

The chain couples TRBV28 to TRBJ2-1; TRBD2 matches at 7 bases. The J segment lost 2 bases and the V segment lost 6 bases, leaving 7 bases of the junction unmatched. In germline, CDR1 is MDHEN, CDR2 SYDVKM. The CDR3 is 15 amino acids. CDR3 residues: CASRDQGLAYNEQFF. As DNA, the CDR3 is TGTGCCAGCAGAGATCAAGGACTAGCCTACAATGAGCAGTTCTTC.